This T cell receptor (beta chain) is from a study of T cells after yellow fever vaccination. In TCRdb, the 5' RACE reads were re-called with MiXCR into one record per CDR3 protein. Here the sample spans around 260,000 distinct CDR3 sequences, around 5.3% being singletons. The germline gives CDR1 SGHRS, CDR2 YFSETQ. Losses at the gene ends were 4 bases for V and 4 bases for J; bases not matched to a gene: 11. CDR3 length: 17 amino acids. The sample holds many counts of this clonotype. The genes are TRBV5-1 and TRBJ2-3; 11 bases are a match to TRBD1. The sample was CD4+ T cells sorted from PBMCs, taken on the day of the yellow fever booster vaccination. The clonotype comes from a man aged 18 to 30 who received the YFV17D yellow fever vaccine. CDR3 DNA sequence: TGCGCCAGCAGCCCGAGGACCGGGACAGGGGGTTCAGATACGCAGTATTTT. Protein sequence: CASSPRTGTGGSDTQYF. Based on the CDR3 plus reference TRBV5-1 and TRBJ2-3, the full variable domain is KAGVTQTPRYLIKTRGQQVTLSCSPISGHRSVSWYQQTPGQGLQFLFEYFSETQRNKGNFPGRFSGRQFSNSRSEMNVSTLELGDSALYLCASSPRTGTGGSDTQYFGPGTRLTVL.